This T cell receptor (beta chain) was sequenced for a study of cytomegalovirus exposure and HLA in healthy donors. Findings and caveats of the study: A few of the chains that were CMV-associated were confirmed in vitro to be specific for CMV antigens.

Sequencing was performed with immunoSEQ multiplex PCR; in TCRdb, only in-frame clones are kept and a portion is missing. The sample has hundreds of thousands of clones; 86% are singletons. Details on this clone: Antigen: not known.

V was clipped by 6 bases and J by 2 bases, with 14 bases between them. This CDR3 has 15 amino acids. Germline assignment: CDR1 SNHLY and CDR2 FYNNEI. V and J are TRBV2 and TRBJ1-3; TRBD1 might be the D (5 bases). What was sequenced was PBMCs. The origin of this receptor is a woman aged 18-29 years in good health and CMV-seronegative. The CDR3 nucleotides are TGTGCCAGCAGAACCGGCGGGGGTACTGGAAACACCATATATTTT. Translating it yields CASRTGGGTGNTIYF.